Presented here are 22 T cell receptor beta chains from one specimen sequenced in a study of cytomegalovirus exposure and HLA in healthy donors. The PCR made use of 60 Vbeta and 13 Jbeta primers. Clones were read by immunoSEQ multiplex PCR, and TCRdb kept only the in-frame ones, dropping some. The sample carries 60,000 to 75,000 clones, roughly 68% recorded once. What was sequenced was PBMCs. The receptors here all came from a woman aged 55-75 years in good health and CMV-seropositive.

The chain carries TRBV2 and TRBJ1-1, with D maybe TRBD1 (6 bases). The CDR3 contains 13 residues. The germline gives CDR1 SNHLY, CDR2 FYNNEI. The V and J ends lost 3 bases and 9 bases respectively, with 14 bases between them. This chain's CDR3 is CASSETLDSQAFF. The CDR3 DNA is TGTGCCAGCAGTGAGACCCTGGACAGCCAAGCTTTCTTT.

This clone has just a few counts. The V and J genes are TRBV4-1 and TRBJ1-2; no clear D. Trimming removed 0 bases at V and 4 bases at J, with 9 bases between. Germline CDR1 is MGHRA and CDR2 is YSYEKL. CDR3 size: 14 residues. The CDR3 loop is CASSQEPTRYGYTF. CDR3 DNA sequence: TGCGCCAGCAGCCAAGAACCGACTCGCTATGGCTACACCTTC.

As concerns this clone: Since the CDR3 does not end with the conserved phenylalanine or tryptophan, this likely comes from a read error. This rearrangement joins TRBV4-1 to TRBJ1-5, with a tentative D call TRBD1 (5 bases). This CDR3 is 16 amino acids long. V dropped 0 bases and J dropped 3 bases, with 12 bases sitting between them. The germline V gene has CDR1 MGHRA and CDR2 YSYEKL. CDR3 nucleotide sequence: TGCGCCAGCAGCCAAGAATTGGGGCGGATCAATCAGCCCCAGCATGTT. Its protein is CASSQELGRINQPQHV.

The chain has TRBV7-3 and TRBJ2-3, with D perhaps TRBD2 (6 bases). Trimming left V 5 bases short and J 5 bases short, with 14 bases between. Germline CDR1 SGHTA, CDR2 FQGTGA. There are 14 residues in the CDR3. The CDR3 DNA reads TGTGCCAGCAGCCCCGGCGGGGAGATAGATACGCAGTATTTT. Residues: CASSPGGEIDTQYF.

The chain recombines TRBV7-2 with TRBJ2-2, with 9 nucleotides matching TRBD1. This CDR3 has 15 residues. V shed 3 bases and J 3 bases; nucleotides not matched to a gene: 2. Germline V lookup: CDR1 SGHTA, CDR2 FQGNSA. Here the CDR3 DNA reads TGTGCCAGCAGCTTCGGGACAGGGTACACCGGGGAGCTGTTTTTT. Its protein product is CASSFGTGYTGELFF.

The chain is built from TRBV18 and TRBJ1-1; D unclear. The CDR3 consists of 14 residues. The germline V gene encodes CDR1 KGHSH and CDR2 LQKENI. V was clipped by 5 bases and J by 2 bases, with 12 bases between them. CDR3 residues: CASSVASINTEAFF. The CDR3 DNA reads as TGTGCCAGCTCAGTGGCCTCCATAAACACTGAAGCTTTCTTT.

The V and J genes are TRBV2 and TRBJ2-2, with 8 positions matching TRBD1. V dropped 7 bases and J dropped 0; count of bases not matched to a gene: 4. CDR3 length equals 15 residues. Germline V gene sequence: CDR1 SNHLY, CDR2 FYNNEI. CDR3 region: CASTETGANTGELFF. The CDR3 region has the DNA TGTGCCAGCACTGAGACAGGGGCGAACACCGGGGAGCTGTTTTTT.

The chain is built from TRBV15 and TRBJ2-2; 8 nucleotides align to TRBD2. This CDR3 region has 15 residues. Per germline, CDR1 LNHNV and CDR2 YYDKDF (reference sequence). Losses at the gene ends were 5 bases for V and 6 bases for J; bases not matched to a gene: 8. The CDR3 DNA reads TGTGCCACCAGCTATGCGGGGGGAGGAGCCGGGGAGCTGTTTTTT. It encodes CATSYAGGGAGELFF.

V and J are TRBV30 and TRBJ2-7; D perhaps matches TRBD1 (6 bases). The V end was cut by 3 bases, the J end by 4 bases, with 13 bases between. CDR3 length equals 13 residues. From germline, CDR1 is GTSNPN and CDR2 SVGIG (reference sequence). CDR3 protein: CAWSITQGYEQYF. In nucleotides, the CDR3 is TGTGCCTGGAGCATTACACAGGGTTACGAGCAGTACTTC.

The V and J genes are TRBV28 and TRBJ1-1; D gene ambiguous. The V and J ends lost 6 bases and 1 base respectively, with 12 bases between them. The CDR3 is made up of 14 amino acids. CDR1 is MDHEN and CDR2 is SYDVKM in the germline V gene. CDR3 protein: CASRLALTNTEAFF. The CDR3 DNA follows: TGTGCCAGCAGACTAGCTCTGACGAACACTGAAGCTTTCTTT.

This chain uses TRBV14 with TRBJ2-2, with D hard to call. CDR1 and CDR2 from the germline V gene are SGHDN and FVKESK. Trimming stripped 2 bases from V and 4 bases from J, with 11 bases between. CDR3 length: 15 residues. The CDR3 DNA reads TGTGCCAGCAGCCAATTGTCTATACCCACCGGGGAGCTGTTTTTT. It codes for CASSQLSIPTGELFF.

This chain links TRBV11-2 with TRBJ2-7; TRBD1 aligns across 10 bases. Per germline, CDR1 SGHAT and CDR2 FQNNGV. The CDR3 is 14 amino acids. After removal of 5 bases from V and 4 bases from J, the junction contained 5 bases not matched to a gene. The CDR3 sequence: CASSPDRGNYEQYF. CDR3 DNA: TGTGCCAGCAGCCCGGACAGGGGGAATTACGAGCAGTACTTC. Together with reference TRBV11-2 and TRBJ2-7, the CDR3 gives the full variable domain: EAGVAQSPRYKIIEKRQSVAFWCNPISGHATLYWYQQILGQGPKLLIQFQNNGVVDDSQLPKDRFSAERLKGVDSTLKIQPAKLEDSAVYLCASSPDRGNYEQYFGPGTRLTVT.

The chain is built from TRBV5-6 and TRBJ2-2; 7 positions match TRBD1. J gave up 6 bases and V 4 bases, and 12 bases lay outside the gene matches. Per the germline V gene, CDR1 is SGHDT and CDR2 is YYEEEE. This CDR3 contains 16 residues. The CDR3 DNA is TGTGCCAGCAGCCCCCTTATCAAGGGGGCGGCCGGGGAGCTGTTTTTT. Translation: CASSPLIKGAAGELFF. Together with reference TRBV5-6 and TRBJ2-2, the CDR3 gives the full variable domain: DAGVTQSPTHLIKTRGQQVTLRCSPKSGHDTVSWYQQALGQGPQFIFQYYEEEERQRGNFPDRFSGHQFPNYSSELNVNALLLGDSALYLCASSPLIKGAAGELFFGEGSRLTVL.

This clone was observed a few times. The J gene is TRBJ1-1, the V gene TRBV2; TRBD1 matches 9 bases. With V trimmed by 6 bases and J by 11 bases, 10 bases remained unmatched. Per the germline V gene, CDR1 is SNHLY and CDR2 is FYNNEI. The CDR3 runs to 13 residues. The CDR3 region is CASSRGTGLGAFF. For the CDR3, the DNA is TGTGCCAGCAGCAGGGGGACAGGGTTGGGCGCTTTCTTT.

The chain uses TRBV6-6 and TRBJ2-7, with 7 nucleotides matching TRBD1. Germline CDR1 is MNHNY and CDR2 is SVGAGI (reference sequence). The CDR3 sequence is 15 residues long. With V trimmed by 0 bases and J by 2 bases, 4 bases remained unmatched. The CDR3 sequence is CASSYSLRGTYEQYF. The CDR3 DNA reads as TGTGCCAGCAGTTACTCGCTCAGGGGGACCTACGAGCAGTACTTC.

The CDR3 region is CASSPRAVAGDTQYF. The CDR3 DNA reads TGTGCCAGCTCACCGCGGGCGGTAGCGGGGGATACGCAGTATTTT. This chain connects TRBV18 to TRBJ2-3, with 8 nucleotides matching TRBD2. The CDR3 runs 15 residues. CDR1 is KGHSH, CDR2 LQKENI, per germline. Trimming took 3 bases from V and 6 from J; bases not matched to a gene: 8.

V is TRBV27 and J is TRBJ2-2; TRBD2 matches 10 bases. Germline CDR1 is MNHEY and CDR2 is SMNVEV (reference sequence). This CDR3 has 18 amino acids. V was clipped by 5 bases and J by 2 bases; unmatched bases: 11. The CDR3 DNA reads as TGTGCCAGCAGTAACCCCCCGCGGACTAGCGGTAACACCGGGGAGCTGTTTTTT. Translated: CASSNPPRTSGNTGELFF.

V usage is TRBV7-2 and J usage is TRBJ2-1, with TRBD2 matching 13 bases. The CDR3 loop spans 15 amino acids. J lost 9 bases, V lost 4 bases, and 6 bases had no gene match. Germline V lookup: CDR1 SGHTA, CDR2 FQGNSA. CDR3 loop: CASSSRLAGGGEQFF. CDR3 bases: TGTGCCAGCAGCTCAAGACTAGCGGGGGGAGGTGAGCAGTTCTTC.

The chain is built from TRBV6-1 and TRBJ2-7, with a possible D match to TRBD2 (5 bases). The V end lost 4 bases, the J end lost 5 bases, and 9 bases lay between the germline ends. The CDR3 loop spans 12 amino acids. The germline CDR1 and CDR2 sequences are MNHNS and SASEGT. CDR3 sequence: CASSGTSNEQYF. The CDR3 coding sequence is TGTGCCAGCAGTGGGACTTCTAACGAGCAGTACTTC.

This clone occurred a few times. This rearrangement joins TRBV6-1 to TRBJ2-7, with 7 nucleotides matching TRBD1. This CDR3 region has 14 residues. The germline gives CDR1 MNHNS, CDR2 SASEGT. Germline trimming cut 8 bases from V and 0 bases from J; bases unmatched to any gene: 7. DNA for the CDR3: TGTGCCAGCCACCGGGACAGTGGCTCCTACGAGCAGTACTTC. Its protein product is CASHRDSGSYEQYF.

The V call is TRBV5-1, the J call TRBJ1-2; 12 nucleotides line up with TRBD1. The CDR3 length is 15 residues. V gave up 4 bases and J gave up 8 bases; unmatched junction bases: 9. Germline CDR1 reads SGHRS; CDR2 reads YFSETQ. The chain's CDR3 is CASSPGGQGAIGYTF. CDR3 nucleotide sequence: TGCGCCAGCAGCCCAGGGGGACAGGGGGCTATCGGCTACACCTTC.

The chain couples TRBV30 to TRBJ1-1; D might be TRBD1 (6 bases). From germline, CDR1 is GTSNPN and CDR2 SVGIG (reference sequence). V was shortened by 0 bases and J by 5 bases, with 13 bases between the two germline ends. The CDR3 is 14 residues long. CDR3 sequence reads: CAWSVNRVRTEAFF. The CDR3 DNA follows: TGTGCCTGGAGTGTAAACAGGGTGAGAACTGAAGCTTTCTTT.